The 32 T cell receptor beta chains given below trace back to one sample, sequenced in a study of read filtering for tumor transcriptome and immune sequencing. Molecular barcoded adaptors covering alpha/delta and beta/gamma chains were used on roughly 400 ng RNA. MiXCR was run by TCRdb on the reads, yielding one entry per CDR3 protein. Among 25,000 to 35,000 distinct CDR3 sequences listed, under 20% were seen once. The sample taken for sequencing was a population of CD138-negative cells sorted from bone marrow. Receptor source: a donor over 35 with multiple myeloma.

Ten or more counts support this clonotype. This chain links TRBV7-6 with TRBJ1-1, with D unclear. V was pared by 5 bases and J by 8 bases, with 15 bases between. Germline CDR1 reads SGHVS; CDR2 reads FNYEAQ. This CDR3 is 13 amino acids long. Written as DNA, the CDR3 is TGTGCCAGCAGCCAATCCCGGGATGGAGAAGCTTTCTTT. Amino acids: CASSQSRDGEAFF.

There are many counts of this clonotype. The chain has TRBV7-8 and TRBJ2-6; no clear D. CDR1 is SGHVS and CDR2 is FQNEAQ in the germline V gene. The CDR3 has 16 residues. Trimming took off 2 bases at V and 0 bases at J, with 8 bases between the two ends. CDR3 DNA: TGTGCCAGCAGCTTATCGGTAGCCTCTGGGGCCAACGTCCTGACTTTC. This sequence encodes CASSLSVASGANVLTF.

Worth noting for this clonotype: It is likely a read error: a sequence one base away is far more abundant. This sequence joins TRBV6-6 and TRBJ2-7; D assignment may be TRBD1 or TRBD2 (6 bases each). Germline V gene sequence: CDR1 MNHNY, CDR2 SVGAGI (reference sequence). The CDR3 covers 15 residues. The CDR3: CACSYSRDTSYEQYF. The DNA of the CDR3 is TGTGCCTGCAGTTACTCGCGGGACACCTCCTACGAGCAGTACTTC.

The chain joins TRBV6-5 to TRBJ2-1, with 7 bases that match TRBD1. Losses at the gene ends were 2 bases for V and 9 bases for J; bases not matched to a gene: 10. This CDR3 contains 15 residues. Germline V gene data show CDR1 as MNHEY and CDR2 as SVGAGI. CDR3 region: CASSYGSVNRGEQFF. CDR3 coding DNA: TGTGCCAGCAGTTACGGGTCAGTCAACAGGGGTGAGCAGTTCTTC.

Of note for this clonotype: A much larger clone sits a single nucleotide away, making a read error possible. For the CDR3, the DNA is TGTGCCAGCAGCTACTACAATGAGCAGTCCTTC. Encoded protein: CASSYYNEQSF. The rearrangement links TRBV7-9 to TRBJ2-1; the D is unclear. CDR3 size: 11 residues. Germline assignment: CDR1 SEHNR and CDR2 FQNEAQ (reference sequence).

This clonotype was counted at least ten times. The chain is built from TRBV6-2 or TRBV6-3 and TRBJ2-1, with 9 bases fitting TRBD2. The ends lost 6 bases at V and 3 bases at J; junction bases unmatched: 6. CDR3 length equals 15 residues. Germline-derived CDR1 and CDR2 are MNHEY and SVGEGT. CDR3 loop: CASSHRTSVYNEQFF. As DNA, the CDR3 is TGTGCCAGCAGCCACCGGACTAGCGTCTACAATGAGCAGTTCTTC.

This clonotype was recorded at least ten times. The chain combines TRBV7-2 with TRBJ2-5; D uncertain. This CDR3 has 12 amino acids. Trimming took 2 bases from V and 2 from J, leaving 3 bases between them. CDR1 is SGHTA and CDR2 is FQGNSA in the germline V gene. In DNA form, the CDR3 reads TGTGCCAGCAGCTTATTTCAAGAGACCCAGTACTTC. Its protein is CASSLFQETQYF.

This clonotype has at least ten counts. This sequence joins TRBV14 and TRBJ1-1; possible D gene TRBD1, 5 bases. Germline CDR1 and CDR2: SGHDN and FVKESK. This CDR3 contains 13 residues. Trimming cost V 4 bases and J 6 bases, with 12 bases left between them. CDR3 nucleotides: TGTGCCAGCAGCCCTTGGCAGGGAGCTGAAGCTTTCTTT. Its translation is CASSPWQGAEAFF.

This clonotype has ten or more counts. DNA for the CDR3: TGTGCCAGCAGCCCGGACAGAAACACCGGGGAGCTGTTTTTT. Protein: CASSPDRNTGELFF. The chain links TRBV7-3 to TRBJ2-2; tentatively, D is TRBD1 (6 bases). The V end was cut by 5 bases, the J end by 2 bases, with 9 bases between. The CDR3 contains 14 residues. Germline lookup yields CDR1 SGHTA and CDR2 FQGTGA.

This clonotype qualifies as medium-sized. The CDR3, as DNA: TGTGCCAGCAGACCGGGACTAGCTATAAACAATGAGCAGTTCTTC. Residues: CASRPGLAINNEQFF. The chain recombines TRBV7-6 with TRBJ2-1; TRBD2 agrees at 9 bases. The CDR3 length is 15 residues. V lost 6 bases and J lost 5; bases outside the gene matches: 8. The germline V gene encodes CDR1 SGHVS and CDR2 FNYEAQ.

Remarks on this clonotype: A much larger clonotype is one base distant, so this may be a read error. This sequence joins TRBV6-1 and TRBJ1-5, with no clear D. This CDR3 has 13 amino acids. Germline V gene data show CDR1 as MNHNS and CDR2 as SASEGT. CDR3 region: CASCELREQPQHF. The CDR3, as DNA: TGTGCCAGCTGTGAATTAAGGGAACAGCCCCAGCATTTT.

This clonotype was observed at least ten times. CDR3 DNA sequence: TGTGCCAGCAGCGAGGGGGTTACGGACTCTGAAGCTTTCTTT. Translating gives CASSEGVTDSEAFF. This chain joins TRBV6-5 and TRBJ1-1; maybe TRBD1 (6 bases). Germline CDR1 MNHEY, CDR2 SVGAGI. Trimming took off 6 bases at V and 6 bases at J, with 17 bases between the two ends. This CDR3 has 14 residues.

The J gene is TRBJ2-7, the V gene TRBV28, with D possibly TRBD1 on 6 matching bases. The ends were cut back, 6 bases at V and 9 bases at J, with 18 bases in the middle. Germline V gene sequence: CDR1 MDHEN, CDR2 SYDVKM. This CDR3 comprises 13 residues. The CDR3 region has the DNA TGTGCCAGCAGACAGGGACCTGTAGACGGGCAGTACTTC. Encoded protein: CASRQGPVDGQYF.

This clonotype occurred many times. The rearrangement links TRBV7-8 to TRBJ2-3; no reliable D call. Germline CDR1 reads SGHVS; CDR2 reads FQNEAQ. The CDR3 is 13 residues long. Deletions cut 5 bases from V and 5 bases from J, with 11 bases between. The CDR3 DNA reads TGTGCCAGCAGCCAAACTACCTTAGATACGCAGTATTTT. It translates to CASSQTTLDTQYF.

Ten or more counts support this clonotype. The chain has TRBV29-1 and TRBJ1-3; no reliable D call. Germline V gene lookup returns CDR1 SQVTM and CDR2 ANQGSEA. The CDR3 sequence is 13 residues long. Trimming took off 3 bases at V and 0 bases at J, with 6 bases between the two ends. The CDR3 region is CSVDLRSGNTIYF. DNA for the CDR3: TGCAGCGTTGACCTCCGCTCTGGAAACACCATATATTTT.

In its sample, this clonotype was seen many times. The chain employs TRBV5-1 and TRBJ2-3; D gene uncertain. V was clipped by 5 bases and J by 3 bases, with 4 bases between them. This CDR3 spans 11 amino acids. Germline values: CDR1 SGHRS, CDR2 YFSETQ. CDR3 in amino acids: CASRPTDTQYF. CDR3 nucleotide sequence: TGCGCCAGCAGACCTACAGATACGCAGTATTTT.

This clonotype was seen a handful of times. The chain employs TRBV4-2 and TRBJ2-3; 11 nucleotides match TRBD2. The germline V gene encodes CDR1 LGHNA and CDR2 YNFKEQ. This CDR3 is 16 amino acids long. V was clipped by 0 bases and J by 5 bases; unmatched bases: 4. This CDR3 reads CASSQETSGRGDTQYF. CDR3 bases: TGTGCCAGCAGCCAAGAAACTAGCGGGAGAGGAGATACGCAGTATTTT.

This clonotype has ten or more counts. The chain recombines TRBV19 with TRBJ1-1; a weak D match, TRBD1 (5 bases). This CDR3 has 13 amino acids. CDR1 LNHDA and CDR2 SQIVND come from the germline V gene (reference sequence). Trimming cost V 4 bases and J 4 bases, with 10 bases left between them. This CDR3 reads CASSKVGGTEAFF. CDR3 coding DNA: TGTGCCAGTAGTAAGGTGGGGGGCACTGAAGCTTTCTTT. Supplemented by reference TRBV19 and TRBJ1-1, the full variable domain reads DGGITQSPKYLFRKEGQNVTLSCEQNLNHDAMYWYRQDPGQGLRLIYYSQIVNDFQKGDIAEGYSVSREKKESFPLTVTSAQKNPTAFYLCASSKVGGTEAFFGQGTRLTVV.

V is TRBV12-3 or TRBV12-4 and J is TRBJ2-1; D is undetermined. Trimming pared 4 bases from V and 10 bases from J, leaving 14 bases between. The CDR3 spans 13 residues. The CDR3 nucleotides are TGTGCCAGCAGTTCCGCCCAGAGTGAAGAGCAGTTCTTC. Translating gives CASSSAQSEEQFF.

This clonotype was counted ten times or more. This chain uses TRBV20-1 with TRBJ1-5; TRBD1 matches at 8 bases. The J segment lost 9 bases and the V segment lost 4 bases, leaving 8 bases of the junction unmatched. The CDR3 is 13 residues long. Germline CDR1 DFQATT, CDR2 SNEGSKA (reference sequence). The CDR3: CSAIEDRDLPQHF. CDR3 bases: TGCAGTGCTATTGAGGACAGGGATTTGCCCCAGCATTTT.

This clonotype was seen many times. The gene calls are TRBV23-1 and TRBJ2-7; 11 bases are a match to TRBD2. TRBV23-1 is an ORF; its function is uncertain. The CDR3 length is 15 residues. The junction had 4 bases not matched to a gene; V was cut back by 2 bases and J by 4 bases. The CDR3: CASSQVAGGIYEQYF. CDR3 in DNA: TGCGCCAGCAGTCAAGTAGCGGGGGGGATTTACGAGCAGTACTTC.

This clonotype was recorded at least ten times. The chain couples TRBV7-3 to TRBJ1-5; D is perhaps TRBD1 (5 bases). Germline loops: CDR1 SGHTA, CDR2 FQGTGA. Trimming pared 5 bases from V and 6 bases from J, leaving 17 bases between. This CDR3 is built from 15 residues. The CDR3 nucleotides read TGTGCCAGCAGCCACAACGCAGGGTTTATTCAGCCCCAGCATTTT. Translating it yields CASSHNAGFIQPQHF. Full variable domain (rest looked up from reference TRBV7-3 and TRBJ1-5): GAGVSQTPSNKVTEKGKYVELRCDPISGHTALYWYRQSLGQGPEFLIYFQGTGAADDSGLPNDRFFAVRPEGSVSTLKIQRTERGDSAVYLCASSHNAGFIQPQHFGDGTRLSIL.

Details on this clonotype: With only one base between it and a far larger clone, this is likely a read error. The CDR3 coding sequence is TGTGCCAGCAGCCCCGGGACTAGCCGATACTTC. Translating it yields CASSPGTSRYF. The genes are TRBV11-2 and TRBJ2-7; 9 bases align to TRBD2. The ends lost 5 bases at V and 13 bases at J; junction bases unmatched: 6. The CDR3 consists of 11 residues. Germline assignment: CDR1 SGHAT and CDR2 FQNNGV. Full variable domain (remainder filled in from reference TRBV11-2 and TRBJ2-7): EAGVAQSPRYKIIEKRQSVAFWCNPISGHATLYWYQQILGQGPKLLIQFQNNGVVDDSQLPKDRFSAERLKGVDSTLKIQPAKLEDSAVYLCASSPGTSRYFGPGTRLTVT.

This clonotype appeared many times. V and J are TRBV5-4 and TRBJ1-6; 7 bases fit TRBD1. There are 14 residues in the CDR3. Germline V CDR1 and CDR2: SGHNT, YYREEE (reference sequence). Trimming took 4 bases from V and 7 from J; bases not matched to a gene: 5. CDR3 nucleotide sequence: TGTGCCAGCAGCGATGACAGGGTGAATTCACCCCTCCACTTT. Protein sequence: CASSDDRVNSPLHF.

This clonotype occurred many times. This chain links TRBV4-1 with TRBJ1-4; TRBD1 matches at 8 bases. The germline CDR1 and CDR2 sequences are MGHRA and YSYEKL. The CDR3 runs 15 residues. Trimming at V came to 1 base and at J to 6 bases, leaving 4 bases not matched to a gene. The DNA of the CDR3 is TGCGCCAGCAGCCAAGCAGTGACAGGGGATGAAAAACTGTTTTTT. It specifies CASSQAVTGDEKLFF.

This clonotype is medium-sized (0.01 to 0.1%) within its sample. The J gene is TRBJ1-1, the V gene TRBV12-5; no clear D. The CDR3 consists of 11 residues. V lost 7 bases to trimming and J lost 5 bases, with 8 bases between them. Per germline, CDR1 LGHNT and CDR2 FRNRAP. The CDR3 bases are TGTGCTAGTGCCCGGGGAACTGAAGCTTTCTTT. Residues: CASARGTEAFF.

Many counts were recorded for this clonotype. The genes are TRBV12-5 and TRBJ2-1; D gene unclear. Per the germline V gene, CDR1 is LGHNT and CDR2 is FRNRAP. This CDR3 spans 15 amino acids. The germline V and J ends were trimmed by 6 bases and 0 bases, with 12 bases remaining between them. In DNA, the CDR3 is TGTGCTAGTGGCCGGAGCGCCAGCTCCTACAATGAGCAGTTCTTC. Translating gives CASGRSASSYNEQFF.

As to this clonotype: A much larger clone differs from this one at a single base, so this may be a read error. The chain joins TRBV20-1 to TRBJ2-2, with 14 nucleotides matching TRBD2. Germline V gene lookup returns CDR1 DFQATT and CDR2 SNEGSKA (reference sequence). The CDR3 spans 17 residues. V shed 4 bases and J 4 bases; nucleotides not matched to a gene: 8. CDR3: CSANGLAGGLSTGELFF. CDR3 bases: TGCAGTGCTAACGGACTAGCGGGGGGCCTGAGCACCGGGGAGCTGTTTTTT.

The chain recombines TRBV6-2 or TRBV6-3 with TRBJ2-4; D is perhaps TRBD1 (6 bases). The CDR3 extends over 12 amino acids. Germline values: CDR1 MNHEY, CDR2 SVGEGT. Trimming shortened V by 0 bases and J by 12 bases, and 9 bases separated the two germline ends. CDR3 DNA: TGTGCCAGCAGTTACTCACAGGGTGGTCAGTACTTC. It encodes CASSYSQGGQYF.

This clonotype was seen more than once but under ten times. A much larger clone is a single base away; this may be a read error. The chain is built from TRBV10-3 and TRBJ1-2, with TRBD1 matching 8 bases. Germline-derived CDR1 and CDR2 are ENHRY and SYGVKD. The CDR3 consists of 13 residues. The DNA of the CDR3 is TGTGTCATCACCCAGGACAGGGCCTATGGCTACACCTTC. This sequence encodes CVITQDRAYGYTF.

There are a few counts of this clonotype. CDR3 loop: CATSRPEGSTVKSYEQYF. Here the CDR3 DNA reads TGTGCCACCAGCAGACCCGAGGGCTCGACAGTGAAGTCCTACGAGCAGTACTTC. The V gene is TRBV15, the J gene TRBJ2-7; D possibly uses TRBD1 or TRBD2 (5 bases each). The germline V gene has CDR1 LNHNV and CDR2 YYDKDF (reference sequence). The CDR3 totals 18 residues. V lost 2 bases and J lost 1, with 21 bases in between.

This clonotype was counted at least ten times. V is TRBV5-1 and J is TRBJ1-1, with TRBD1 matching 9 bases. The germline V gene encodes CDR1 SGHRS and CDR2 YFSETQ. The CDR3 runs 14 residues. J gave up 4 bases and V 4 bases, and 5 bases lay outside the gene matches. The CDR3 spells CASSPLTGGTEAFF. For the CDR3, the DNA is TGCGCCAGCAGCCCACTGACAGGGGGCACTGAAGCTTTCTTT.